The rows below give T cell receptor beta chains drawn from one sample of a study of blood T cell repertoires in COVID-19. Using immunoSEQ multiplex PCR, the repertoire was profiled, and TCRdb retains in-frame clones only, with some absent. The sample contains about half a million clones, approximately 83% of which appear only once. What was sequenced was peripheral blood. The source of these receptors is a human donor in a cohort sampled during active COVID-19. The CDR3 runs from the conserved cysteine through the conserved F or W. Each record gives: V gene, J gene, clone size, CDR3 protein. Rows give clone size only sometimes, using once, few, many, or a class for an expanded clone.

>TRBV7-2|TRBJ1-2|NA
CASSLTGGEIYGYTF
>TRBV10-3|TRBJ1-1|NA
CAISELAGPNTEAFF
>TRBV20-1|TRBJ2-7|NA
CSAGWGQKTYF
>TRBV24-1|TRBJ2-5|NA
CATSDFTGSGETQYF
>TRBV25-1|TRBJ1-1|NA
CASSDYSLNTEAFF
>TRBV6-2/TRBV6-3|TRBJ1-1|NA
CASSPDRGRIFTEAFF
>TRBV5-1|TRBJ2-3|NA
CASSPRTSGITDTQYF
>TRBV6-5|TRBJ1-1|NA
CASRGTGGGTEAFF
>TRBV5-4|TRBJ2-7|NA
CASSLGGGLVYEQYF
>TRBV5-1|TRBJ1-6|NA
CASSSGQGAGSPLHF
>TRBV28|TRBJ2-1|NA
CASGLHNEQFF
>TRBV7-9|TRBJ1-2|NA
CASSLAEGGYTF
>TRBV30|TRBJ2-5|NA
CAQIPTGRGLRETQYF
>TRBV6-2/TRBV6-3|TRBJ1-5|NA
CASSTRGRGNNQPQHF
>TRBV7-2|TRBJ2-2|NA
CASSLVPSGTGDTGELFF
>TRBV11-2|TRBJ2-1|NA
CASSFPSARRSSYNEQFF
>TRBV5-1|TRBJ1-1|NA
CASSSTGVEAFF
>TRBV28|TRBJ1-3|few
CASSLPQGMSDNTIYF
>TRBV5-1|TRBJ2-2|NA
CASSLGQEPNTGELFF
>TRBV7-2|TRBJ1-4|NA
CASSLKTGGLNEKLFF
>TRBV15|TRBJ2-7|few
CATSRDRSTYEQYF
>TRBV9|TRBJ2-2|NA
CASSVVAADTGELFF
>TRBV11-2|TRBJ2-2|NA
CASSSQGASTGELFF
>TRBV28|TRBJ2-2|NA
CASSSGGTGGTGELFF
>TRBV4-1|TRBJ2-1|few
CASSSGTSGIYEQFF
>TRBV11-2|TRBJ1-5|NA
CASSSPDGLGSNQPQHF
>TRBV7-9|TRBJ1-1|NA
CASSQRGGVNTEAFF
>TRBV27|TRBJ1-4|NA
CASSLREKLFF
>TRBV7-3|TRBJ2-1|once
CASSPLAGAYNEQFF
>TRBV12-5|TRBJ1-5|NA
CATSGTGYNQPQHF
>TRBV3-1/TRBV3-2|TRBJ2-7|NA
CASSTNIGGTEQYF
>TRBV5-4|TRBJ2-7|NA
CASSLSGTGSYEQYF
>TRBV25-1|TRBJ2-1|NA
CATGSLGQGVSNEQFF
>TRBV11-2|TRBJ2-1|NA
CASSLPVSGSYNEQFF
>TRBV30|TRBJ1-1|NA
CAWSRTGGLGLEAFF
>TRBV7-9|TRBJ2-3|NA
CASSLGDTRTDTQYF
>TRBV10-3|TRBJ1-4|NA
CAISESTTAGEKLFF
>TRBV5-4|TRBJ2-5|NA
CASSLRLAIGETQYF
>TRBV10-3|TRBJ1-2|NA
CAISEPDRDRGYTF
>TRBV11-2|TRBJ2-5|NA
CASSLSGQTKTQETQYF
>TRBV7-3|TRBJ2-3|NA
CASSSMTASTDTQYF
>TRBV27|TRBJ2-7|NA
CASSPDRDRGIYEQYF
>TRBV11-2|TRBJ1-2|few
CASSPLRGSDGYTF
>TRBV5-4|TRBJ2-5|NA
CASSLVSSGRETQYF
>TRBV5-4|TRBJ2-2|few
CASRYQGSGTGELFF
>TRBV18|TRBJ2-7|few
CASSPIQGQSYEQYF
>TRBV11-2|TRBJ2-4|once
CASKSGLAKNIQYF
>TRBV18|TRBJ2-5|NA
CASSPRHFQETQYF
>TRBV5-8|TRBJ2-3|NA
CASSSLTGGRDTQYF
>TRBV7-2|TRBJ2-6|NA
CASSLMSGPGANVLTF
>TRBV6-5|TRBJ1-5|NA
CASTFSTGGNQPQHF
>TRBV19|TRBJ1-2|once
CASSIFSRGIYGYTF
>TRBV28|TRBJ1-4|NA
CASSSYGDRSATNEKLFF